The sequence of this T cell receptor beta chain was determined in a study of blood T cell repertoires in COVID-19. Whole-study context: Acute and convalescent COVID-19 samples came from the United States, Italy and Spain. T cells, B-cell-depleted T cells, or PBMCs provided the cDNA or gDNA that served as material.

The CDR3 spans 18 residues. Original processing notes: From reference gene primer amplification, estimates of nucleated cell counts were derived. Sequencing was performed with immunoSEQ multiplex PCR; in TCRdb, only in-frame clones are kept and a portion is missing. Clone size and the V and J calls come from that table; the DNA yielded D and trimming. The sample comprises about 160,000 clones, around 90% of which are singletons, and around 3% rests with the top ten. The sequence was collected from a man aged 55 to 69 with acute or convalescent COVID-19. The source material was peripheral blood. This chain connects TRBV21-1 to TRBJ1-5; the table names TRBD1, a call not compared with the DNA. TRBV21-1 corresponds to a pseudogene. The CDR3, as DNA: TGTGCCAGCAGCAAAGCACCTACGGGACAGCATAGCAATCAGCCCCAGCATTTT. It yields the protein CASSKAPTGQHSNQPQHF.